A single sample gave rise to the 2 T cell receptor beta chains below, sequenced in a study of blood T cell repertoires in COVID-19. TCRdb's copy holds only in-frame clones and misses some; the assay was immunoSEQ multiplex PCR. The table has 150,000 or so clones, 80% seen once; the top ten hold 10% to 15%. The sample was peripheral blood. The receptors stem from a man in his fifties or sixties with active or convalescent COVID-19.

The chain links TRBV18 to TRBJ1-6; 11 nucleotides align to TRBD1. V shed 1 base and J 7 bases; nucleotides not matched to a gene: 15. CDR1 is KGHSH and CDR2 is LQKENI in the germline V gene. CDR3 length equals 20 residues. The CDR3 nucleotides read TGTGCCAGCTCACCACAACAGATCTCAGGGACAGGGGGACAGAATTCACCCCTCCACTTT. Translating it yields CASSPQQISGTGGQNSPLHF.

The genes are TRBV4-3 and TRBJ2-3, with D maybe TRBD2 (6 bases). Trimming shortened V by 0 bases and J by 4 bases, and 11 bases separated the two germline ends. Per germline, CDR1 LGHNA and CDR2 YSLEER. This CDR3 region has 15 residues. CDR3 protein: CASSQERRVSDTQYF. DNA of the CDR3: TGCGCCAGCAGCCAAGAAAGGAGGGTTTCAGATACGCAGTATTTT.